These 24 T cell receptor beta chains came from one sample sequenced in a study of blood T cell repertoires in COVID-19. The repertoire was sequenced with immunoSEQ multiplex PCR; TCRdb's copy has only in-frame clones and lacks some. The sample has about 210,000 clones, roughly four fifths seen once; the top ten hold approximately 12%. The sequenced material came from peripheral blood. All receptors come from a woman aged 35 to 49 with acute or convalescent COVID-19.

The gene calls are TRBV4-3 and TRBJ1-5; D not certain. Germline CDR1 and CDR2: LGHNA and YSLEER. Trimming removed 0 bases at V and 5 bases at J, with 5 bases between. There are 13 residues in the CDR3. The chain's CDR3 is CASSQDSDQPQHF. The CDR3 DNA is TGCGCCAGCAGCCAAGATTCGGATCAGCCCCAGCATTTT.

The table lists this clone with a count of one. The chain links TRBV5-1 to TRBJ1-4; 11 bases match TRBD1. The CDR3 covers 17 residues. Looked up from germline, CDR1 is SGHRS and CDR2 is YFSETQ. The V segment lost 4 bases and the J segment 7 bases; nucleotides outside the gene matches: 12. As DNA, the CDR3 is TGCGCCAGCAGCCGCTCAACCGGGACAGGGGGTAGTGAAAAACTGTTTTTT. It yields the protein CASSRSTGTGGSEKLFF.

The chain joins TRBV18 to TRBJ1-5, with TRBD1 as a possible D gene (5 bases). The CDR3 totals 14 residues. Germline V CDR1 and CDR2: KGHSH, LQKENI. V lost 3 bases and J lost 6, with 12 bases in between. CDR3 bases: TGTGCCAGCTCACCGCAAGGGGAAGGTCAGCCCCAGCATTTT. The encoded protein is CASSPQGEGQPQHF.

The J gene is TRBJ1-1, the V gene TRBV3-1 (or the pseudogene TRBV3-2); D gene unclear. The germline V and J ends were trimmed by 3 bases and 1 base, with 21 bases remaining between them. Germline V gives CDR1 LGHDT, CDR2 YNNKEL (reference sequence). The CDR3 spans 18 residues. CDR3 in amino acids: CASSQAADTVWPNTEAFF. The CDR3 DNA reads as TGTGCCAGCAGCCAGGCCGCTGACACGGTTTGGCCGAACACTGAAGCTTTCTTT.

This clone was found once. The J gene is TRBJ2-7, the V gene TRBV7-2, with TRBD2 matching 14 bases. The germline gives CDR1 SGHTA, CDR2 FQGNSA. CDR3 length: 15 residues. The trim removed 1 base at V and 5 bases at J, leaving 1 base unmatched. Here the CDR3 DNA reads TGTGCCAGCAGCTTAGTGGGACTAGCGGGAGACGAGCAGTACTTC. It translates to CASSLVGLAGDEQYF.

The J gene is TRBJ2-7, the V gene TRBV4-1, with a weak D call TRBD1 (6 bases). This CDR3 has 14 residues. The ends were cut back, 3 bases at V and 4 bases at J, with 13 bases in the middle. Germline V gives CDR1 MGHRA, CDR2 YSYEKL. This CDR3 is CASSQPDSPYEQYF. As DNA, the CDR3 is TGCGCCAGCAGCCAGCCGGACAGTCCTTACGAGCAGTACTTC.

This sequence joins TRBV7-9 and TRBJ2-7; tentative D call: TRBD2 (7 bases). The CDR3 extends over 18 amino acids. CDR1 and CDR2 from the germline V gene are SEHNR and FQNEAQ (reference sequence). The ends were cut back, 2 bases at V and 4 bases at J, with 24 bases in the middle. DNA of the CDR3: TGTGCCAGCAGCTTATCGTTGCGGGGGACCCAGGGGATTTACGAGCAGTACTTC. Translated: CASSLSLRGTQGIYEQYF.

This chain connects TRBV19 to TRBJ1-1, with unresolved D. Germline V gives CDR1 LNHDA, CDR2 SQIVND (reference sequence). Trimming took off 1 base at V and 5 bases at J, with 8 bases between the two ends. The length of the CDR3 is 13 residues. CDR3 region: CASSIVASTEAFF. CDR3 DNA sequence: TGTGCCAGTAGTATAGTAGCATCAACTGAAGCTTTCTTT.

The chain employs TRBV9 and TRBJ2-1; TRBD1 is a possible D gene (5 bases). The length of the CDR3 is 14 residues. The V end was cut by 4 bases, the J end by 6 bases, with 14 bases between. CDR1 and CDR2 (germline): SGDLS, YYNGEE. The CDR3 sequence is CASSQNERGNEQFF. In DNA form, the CDR3 reads TGTGCCAGCAGCCAAAACGAAAGGGGCAATGAGCAGTTCTTC.

V is TRBV12-5 and J is TRBJ1-5; no definite D call. Trimming pared 0 bases from V and 0 bases from J, leaving 3 bases between. Germline CDR1 LGHNT, CDR2 FRNRAP. The CDR3 runs to 14 residues. CDR3 sequence reads: CASGLVNSNQPQHF. In nucleotides, the CDR3 is TGTGCTAGTGGTTTGGTCAATAGCAATCAGCCCCAGCATTTT.

This clone was counted a single time. This chain uses TRBV3-1 (or the pseudogene TRBV3-2) with TRBJ2-5; TRBD2 matches 11 bases. Germline V lookup: CDR1 LGHDT, CDR2 YNNKEL (reference sequence). V lost 1 base to trimming and J lost 4 bases; unmatched junction nucleotides: 11. CDR3 size: 18 residues. CDR3 nucleotide sequence: TGTGCCAGCAGCCAAGGATGGACTAGCGGGTCGGTTGGAGAGACCCAGTACTTC. Its translation is CASSQGWTSGSVGETQYF.

CDR3 DNA sequence: TGTGCCAGCCGTCGGGGGGAAGAGACCCAGTACTTC. Its translation: CASRRGEETQYF. The chain recombines TRBV27 with TRBJ2-5, with 7 positions matching TRBD2. Germline trimming cut 8 bases from V and 3 bases from J; bases unmatched to any gene: 3. Germline-derived CDR1 and CDR2 are MNHEY and SMNVEV (reference sequence). The CDR3 loop spans 12 amino acids.

The J gene is TRBJ1-1, the V gene TRBV5-1; D is possibly TRBD1 (5 bases). Germline-derived CDR1 and CDR2 are SGHRS and YFSETQ. CDR3 length: 14 residues. Trimming took 4 bases from V and 2 from J, leaving 12 bases between them. DNA for the CDR3: TGCGCCAGCAGCCCCCAGGGATTTAACACTGAAGCTTTCTTT. It codes for CASSPQGFNTEAFF.

CDR3 residues: CASTLGGGGRYEQYF. The DNA for the CDR3 is TGTGCCAGCACCTTGGGGGGCGGGGGACGCTACGAGCAGTACTTC. J is TRBJ2-7 and V is TRBV6-5; D may be TRBD2 (7 bases). CDR1 MNHEY and CDR2 SVGAGI come from the germline V gene. Deletions cut 7 bases from V and 3 bases from J, with 19 bases between. The CDR3 extends over 15 amino acids.

The table lists this clone with a count of one. The chain has TRBV11-1 and TRBJ1-5, with D possibly TRBD1 on 5 matching bases. The germline CDR1 and CDR2 sequences are SGHAT and FQDESV (reference sequence). The CDR3 is 13 residues long. Trimming removed 3 bases from V and 7 bases from J, with 10 bases in between. DNA for the CDR3: TGTGCCAGCAGCTTGGGACTACAACAGCCCCAGCATTTT. Encoded protein: CASSLGLQQPQHF.

CDR3 residues: CASIPDRVNTEAFF. In DNA, the CDR3 is TGTGCCAGCATTCCGGACAGGGTGAACACTGAAGCTTTCTTT. The chain uses TRBV2 and TRBJ1-1; 8 nucleotides agree with TRBD1. CDR3 length: 14 residues. Unmatched junction bases numbered 4, after V lost 7 bases and J lost 0 bases. Germline CDR1 reads SNHLY; CDR2 reads FYNNEI.

This clone has just a few counts. The chain carries TRBV5-8 and TRBJ1-2; D possibly corresponds to TRBD1 (5 bases). The CDR3 totals 14 residues. CDR1 is SGHTS and CDR2 is YDEGEE in the germline V gene. Trimming cost V 0 bases and J 5 bases, with 11 bases left between them. CDR3 protein: CASSLGPDSYGYTF. CDR3 nucleotides: TGTGCCAGCAGCTTGGGCCCAGACAGTTATGGCTACACCTTC.

The J gene is TRBJ2-1, the V gene TRBV6-7; TRBD2 matches at 11 bases. TRBV6-7 is designated an ORF whose function remains uncertain. J was trimmed by 2 bases and V by 8 bases; bases with no gene match: 14. The length of the CDR3 is 18 residues. CDR3 nucleotide sequence: TGTGCCAGCGTCACCTCAACGATGACTAGCGGGACCTACAATGAGCAGTTCTTC. The encoded protein is CASVTSTMTSGTYNEQFF.

The chain recombines TRBV5-5 with TRBJ1-2; D gene ambiguous. Per germline, CDR1 SGHKS and CDR2 YYEKEE (reference sequence). V was shortened by 3 bases and J by 0 bases, with 9 bases between the two germline ends. CDR3 size: 14 residues. The CDR3 is CASSSRVANYGYTF. The DNA for the CDR3 is TGTGCCAGCAGCTCCCGGGTCGCTAACTATGGCTACACCTTC.

This clone appeared a few times. The rearrangement links TRBV7-8 to TRBJ2-1, with 13 bases lining up with TRBD2. The CDR3 is 21 amino acids. V lost 5 bases and J lost 0; bases outside the gene matches: 16. Germline CDR1 SGHVS, CDR2 FQNEAQ. This CDR3 is CASSLGLAGDDRGRSYNEQFF. CDR3 DNA: TGTGCCAGCAGCCTTGGACTAGCGGGGGACGATCGGGGTCGCTCCTACAATGAGCAGTTCTTC.

The rearrangement joins TRBV11-1 to TRBJ1-2; 7 nucleotides agree with TRBD1. The CDR3 runs to 14 residues. V shed 5 bases, J shed 1 base, and the junction held 4 bases outside the gene matches. CDR1 SGHAT and CDR2 FQDESV come from the germline V gene (reference sequence). The CDR3 loop is CASSQTGSNYGYTF. The CDR3 nucleotides read TGTGCCAGCAGCCAGACAGGGAGTAACTATGGCTACACCTTC. Combining the CDR3 with reference TRBV11-1 and TRBJ1-2 gives the whole variable domain EAEVAQSPRYKITEKSQAVAFWCDPISGHATLYWYRQILGQGPELLVQFQDESVVDDSQLPKDRFSAERLKGVDSTLKIQPAELGDSAMYLCASSQTGSNYGYTFGSGTRLTVV.

This clone was seen a few times. The rearrangement uses TRBV27 and TRBJ2-1; 8 positions match TRBD2. V gave up 2 bases and J gave up 7 bases; unmatched junction bases: 10. The CDR3 totals 16 residues. The germline V gene encodes CDR1 MNHEY and CDR2 SMNVEV (reference sequence). CDR3 nucleotide sequence: TGTGCCAGCAGTTTACAAGTCCCGGGAGGGTCTAATGAGCAGTTCTTC. Amino acids: CASSLQVPGGSNEQFF.

The chain uses TRBV7-7 and TRBJ1-4, with D possibly being TRBD1 (6 bases). Germline CDR1 reads SSHAT; CDR2 reads FNYEAQ (reference sequence). Trimming cost V 1 base and J 0 bases, with 18 bases left between them. The CDR3 is made up of 19 amino acids. CDR3 region: CASSLVRQAPLATNEKLFF. CDR3 DNA sequence: TGTGCCAGCAGCTTAGTTCGACAGGCACCCCTTGCAACTAATGAAAAACTGTTTTTT.

As for this clone: The sample holds other DNA sequences that translate to the same CDR3. The J gene is TRBJ2-2, the V gene TRBV9, with TRBD2 matching 10 bases. V gave up 7 bases and J gave up 1 base; unmatched junction bases: 1. CDR1 is SGDLS, CDR2 YYNGEE, per germline. The CDR3 consists of 14 residues. The CDR3 here is CASGLAVNTGELFF. CDR3 sequence (DNA): TGTGCCAGCGGACTAGCGGTGAACACCGGGGAGCTGTTTTTT.